This record concerns one T cell receptor beta chain sequence. Its cognate antigen is unknown. This sample was included in a study of beta chain features in type 1 diabetes. Whole-study results and caveats: Moderate yet significant TCRB CDR3 shortening was seen in Type 1 diabetes patients in all four CD4+ subsets. It was among patients, rather than healthy donors, that naive, central memory and Treg TCRB repertoires appeared more similar. Diminished insertions and augmented deletions at VDJ junctions characterized type 1 diabetes patients.

The CDR3 is 12 residues long. Trimming at V came to 6 bases and at J to 4 bases, leaving 3 bases not matched to a gene. Germline loops: CDR1 SGHTA, CDR2 FQGNSA. Sequenced material consisted of expressed TCRB transcripts (all of the isolated RNA was reverse transcribed). The read count averaged approximately 3.3 million across naive, central memory and regulatory T cell samples. The repertoire was sequenced with immunoSEQ multiplex PCR; TCRdb's copy has only in-frame clones and lacks some. The table includes around 340,000 clones, approximately 9.7% detected once. The chain has TRBV7-2 and TRBJ2-7; TRBD1 agrees at 7 bases. The sequenced material came from central memory CD4+ T cells from blood. The receptor comes from a man aged 30-40 years with type 1 diabetes. The CDR3 loop reads CASRQGIYEQYF. Written as DNA, the CDR3 is TGTGCCAGCAGACAGGGGATTTACGAGCAGTACTTC.